The TCR beta chain under discussion was sequenced for a study of blood T cell repertoires in COVID-19. Turning to the study itself: The United States, Italy and Spain were the sources of the acute and convalescent COVID-19 samples. PBMCs, B-cell-depleted T cells, or T cells were the source of the cDNA or gDNA that made up the material.

Authors' methods: For nucleated cells, counts were estimated from reference gene primer amplification. Assay: immunoSEQ multiplex PCR; the TCRdb copy retains only in-frame clones and omits some. V and J calls and clone size are as listed in that table; D and trimming were resolved from the DNA. The data contain 110,000 to 150,000 clones, approximately 86% of them seen just once; the ten biggest clones take up approximately 8%. Germline CDR1 and CDR2: DFQATT and SNEGSKA (reference sequence). The CDR3 length is 15 residues. The germline V and J ends were trimmed by 3 bases and 6 bases, with 20 bases remaining between them.

The sequencing sample was made of peripheral blood. This clonotype originated in a woman aged 60-70 years with acute or convalescent COVID-19. The chain is built from TRBV20-1 and TRBJ1-2; possible D gene TRBD1, 6 bases. The CDR3: CSASGLSDRRNGYTF. The CDR3 region has the DNA TGCAGTGCTAGTGGTCTATCCGACAGGAGAAATGGCTACACCTTC.